Each of the 15 T cell receptor beta chains below was sequenced from the same sample in a study of blood T cell repertoires in COVID-19. Profiled with immunoSEQ multiplex PCR; TCRdb holds only in-frame clones, not every one. The profile shows under 250,000 clones, 80% to 90% of them singletons. Sequencing was carried out using peripheral blood. Receptors were obtained from a man in his 60s with acute or convalescent COVID-19.

This clone was recorded once. The chain recombines TRBV30 with TRBJ2-1; D is perhaps TRBD2 (5 bases). CDR3 length equals 15 residues. The germline V gene has CDR1 GTSNPN and CDR2 SVGIG (reference sequence). Trimming took off 4 bases at V and 5 bases at J, with 18 bases between the two ends. The CDR3 reads CAWTQYLAGHNEQFF. CDR3 DNA sequence: TGTGCCTGGACCCAGTACCTAGCTGGTCACAATGAGCAGTTCTTC.

The J gene is TRBJ2-7, the V gene TRBV7-9; 8 bases are shared with TRBD2. Germline trimming cut 4 bases from V and 9 bases from J; bases unmatched to any gene: 11. The CDR3 contains 14 residues. CDR1 and CDR2 from the germline V gene are SEHNR and FQNEAQ (reference sequence). In DNA, the CDR3 is TGTGCCAGCAGCTCTGCCGGGACTAGTTTCGGGCAGTACTTC. It translates to CASSSAGTSFGQYF.

Here the CDR3 DNA reads TGCAGCGCCGCCCCTAGCGGGAGCACAGATACGCAGTATTTT. This sequence encodes CSAAPSGSTDTQYF. This chain connects TRBV29-1 to TRBJ2-3; TRBD2 aligns across 8 bases. CDR1 and CDR2 from the germline V gene are SQVTM and ANQGSEA. J lost 0 bases, V lost 7 bases, and 6 bases had no gene match. The CDR3 totals 14 residues.

The chain combines TRBV6-2 or TRBV6-3 with TRBJ1-5; 8 nucleotides align to TRBD1. After removal of 4 bases from V and 2 bases from J, the junction contained 13 bases not matched to a gene. CDR3 length equals 18 residues. Germline lookup yields CDR1 MNHEY and CDR2 SVGEGT. CDR3 in DNA: TGTGCCAGCAGTTCGATCCGGGACAGGAGTACGGGCAATCAGCCCCAGCATTTT. Its protein is CASSSIRDRSTGNQPQHF.

The V call is TRBV6-2 or TRBV6-3, the J call TRBJ2-7; D uncertain. V gave up 0 bases and J gave up 6 bases, with 6 bases separating them. Germline V gene data show CDR1 as MNHEY and CDR2 as SVGEGT. This CDR3 is built from 12 residues. As DNA, the CDR3 is TGTGCCAGCAGTTACTCTAGAGGCGAGCAGTACTTC. This encodes CASSYSRGEQYF.

This sequence joins TRBV7-3 and TRBJ2-7, with TRBD2 matching 14 bases. CDR1 and CDR2 from the germline V gene are SGHTA and FQGTGA. This CDR3 has 17 amino acids. V was clipped by 1 base and J by 5 bases; unmatched bases: 7. The chain's CDR3 is CASSLSAGTSGRDEQYF. The CDR3 DNA reads as TGTGCCAGCAGCTTAAGCGCCGGGACTAGCGGGAGAGACGAGCAGTACTTC. Combining the CDR3 with reference TRBV7-3 and TRBJ2-7 gives the whole variable domain GAGVSQTPSNKVTEKGKYVELRCDPISGHTALYWYRQSLGQGPEFLIYFQGTGAADDSGLPNDRFFAVRPEGSVSTLKIQRTERGDSAVYLCASSLSAGTSGRDEQYFGPGTRLTVT.

The chain links TRBV12-3 or TRBV12-4 to TRBJ1-2; D not resolved. This CDR3 is built from 13 residues. The V end lost 7 bases, the J end lost 4 bases, and 13 bases lay between the germline ends. The CDR3 here is CASTLEDTYGYTF. CDR3 in DNA: TGTGCCAGCACCCTGGAAGACACCTATGGCTACACCTTC.

V usage is TRBV3-1 (or the pseudogene TRBV3-2) and J usage is TRBJ2-4, with D tentatively TRBD1 (5 bases). The germline gives CDR1 LGHDT, CDR2 YNNKEL (reference sequence). V lost 0 bases to trimming and J lost 2 bases, with 8 bases between them. The length of the CDR3 is 15 residues. In DNA, the CDR3 is TGTGCCAGCAGCCAAGATTGGACAACCAAAAACATTCAGTACTTC. It encodes CASSQDWTTKNIQYF.

The chain employs TRBV30 and TRBJ2-7; no reliable D call. Trimming cost V 5 bases and J 0 bases, with 14 bases left between them. This CDR3 has 14 residues. Germline loops: CDR1 GTSNPN, CDR2 SVGIG (reference sequence). The CDR3 loop is CAWLRSDNSYEQYF. In DNA, the CDR3 is TGTGCCTGGCTTCGCAGTGACAACTCCTACGAGCAGTACTTC. Supplemented by reference TRBV30 and TRBJ2-7, the full variable domain reads SQTIHQWPATLVQPVGSPLSLECTVEGTSNPNLYWYRQAAGRGLQLLFYSVGIGQISSEVPQNLSASRPQDRQFILSSKKLLLSDSGFYLCAWLRSDNSYEQYFGPGTRLTVT.

In its sample, this clone was seen once. The chain joins TRBV6-4 to TRBJ1-1; TRBD1 matches at 7 bases. Looked up from germline, CDR1 is MRHNA and CDR2 is SNTAGT. The CDR3 is made up of 13 amino acids. The V gene end was trimmed by 6 bases and the J gene end by 2 bases; junction bases not matched to a gene: 3. The CDR3 protein is CASRQGFNTEAFF. CDR3 in DNA: TGTGCCAGCAGACAGGGGTTCAACACTGAAGCTTTCTTT.

The gene calls are TRBV4-1 and TRBJ2-3; 11 nucleotides agree with TRBD2. The CDR3 has 17 amino acids. Germline CDR1 and CDR2: MGHRA and YSYEKL. J gave up 5 bases and V 4 bases, and 11 bases lay outside the gene matches. DNA of the CDR3: TGCGCCAGCAGCCTTGGGGCACTAGCGGGAGTAGGAGATACGCAGTATTTT. It codes for CASSLGALAGVGDTQYF.

This clone was observed once. J is TRBJ2-5 and V is TRBV19; 8 positions agree with TRBD1. J lost 4 bases, V lost 1 base, and 8 bases had no gene match. The germline V gene encodes CDR1 LNHDA and CDR2 SQIVND (reference sequence). The CDR3 spans 16 residues. This CDR3 reads CASSIVQGQGRETQYF. CDR3 in DNA: TGTGCCAGTAGTATAGTCCAAGGACAGGGTAGAGAGACCCAGTACTTC. Combining the CDR3 with reference TRBV19 and TRBJ2-5 gives the whole variable domain DGGITQSPKYLFRKEGQNVTLSCEQNLNHDAMYWYRQDPGQGLRLIYYSQIVNDFQKGDIAEGYSVSREKKESFPLTVTSAQKNPTAFYLCASSIVQGQGRETQYFGPGTRLLVL.

This chain connects TRBV7-9 to TRBJ2-6, with D uncertain. This CDR3 spans 13 amino acids. V lost 5 bases, J lost 5 bases, and 7 bases lay in between. CDR1 and CDR2 from the germline V gene are SEHNR and FQNEAQ (reference sequence). The CDR3 protein is CASSKSRANVLTF. The CDR3 coding sequence is TGTGCCAGCAGCAAGAGTCGGGCCAACGTCCTGACTTTC.

This chain uses TRBV5-6 with TRBJ2-3; the D gene is possibly TRBD1 (6 bases). Trimming cost V 6 bases and J 2 bases, with 13 bases left between them. Germline loops: CDR1 SGHDT, CDR2 YYEEEE. CDR3 length: 14 residues. The CDR3 region has the DNA TGTGCCAGCACAGGGGTCGTCACCACAGATACGCAGTATTTT. Translated, it gives CASTGVVTTDTQYF.

This chain uses TRBV12-5 with TRBJ2-1; TRBD1 aligns across 8 bases. CDR1 is LGHNT, CDR2 FRNRAP, per germline. The ends lost 7 bases at V and 4 bases at J; junction bases unmatched: 6. The CDR3 has 14 residues. The chain's CDR3 is CASVPGQAYNEQFF. The CDR3 region has the DNA TGTGCTAGTGTCCCGGGACAGGCTTACAATGAGCAGTTCTTC.